This T cell receptor beta chain was profiled in a study of blood T cell repertoires in COVID-19. Authors' processing steps: Estimated nucleated cell counts came from reference gene primer amplification. Generated by immunoSEQ multiplex PCR, the TCRdb table keeps only in-frame clones and is missing some. V and J calls and clone size are those listed in that table; D and trimming were worked out from the DNA. The data hold around 200,000 clones, with 75% to 90% observed a single time. V dropped 2 bases and J dropped 5 bases, with 15 bases sitting between them. The germline V gene has CDR1 KGHSH and CDR2 LQKENI. The CDR3 extends over 15 amino acids.

The specimen sequenced was PBMCs or T cells enriched from blood (not recorded which). The sequence came from a man aged 35-49 years who had recovered from COVID-19. This chain links TRBV18 with TRBJ2-5; possible D gene TRBD1, 5 bases. CDR3 protein: CASSPIQTAGETQYF. CDR3 sequence (DNA): TGTGCCAGCTCACCAATTCAGACGGCAGGGGAGACCCAGTACTTC.